One and the same sample provided the 18 T cell receptor beta chains below, sequenced in a study of lymphopenia after photon versus proton radiotherapy (dated by TCRdb to between 2018 and 2021). Preparation of the library involved the immunoSEQ multiplex PCR assay. TCRdb holds this immuneACCESS table with in-frame rearrangements only. Some clones are missing; in checked studies, unresolved V genes explain under half, and the rest has no known cause. The sample contains about 22,000 clones, 75% to 90% of them found a single time. The ten biggest clones cover roughly 11% of the sample. Sequencing was performed on peripheral blood, taken from a patient treated with proton-based radiotherapy. These receptors were taken from an elderly man with esophageal cancer.

The rearrangement uses TRBV7-2 and TRBJ1-2, with TRBD1 identical over 8 bases. Germline assignment: CDR1 SGHTA and CDR2 FQGNSA. The CDR3 has 15 residues. Germline trimming cut 1 base from V and 1 base from J; bases unmatched to any gene: 2. CDR3 nucleotide sequence: TGTGCCAGCAGCTTAGACAGGGGGATTAACTATGGCTACACCTTC. As protein: CASSLDRGINYGYTF.

The rearrangement uses TRBV6-5 and TRBJ1-1, with D unresolved. The CDR3 has 13 residues. Germline V gene sequence: CDR1 MNHEY, CDR2 SVGAGI. The V and J ends lost 2 bases and 8 bases respectively, with 12 bases between them. DNA for the CDR3: TGTGCCAGCAGTTACGAGCGGGCGGGCGAAGCTTTCTTT. Protein product: CASSYERAGEAFF.

The rearrangement links TRBV6-4 to TRBJ2-1; 8 bases line up with TRBD2. This CDR3 region has 19 residues. CDR1 is MRHNA, CDR2 SNTAGT, per germline. V trimming: 2 bases; J trimming: 6 bases; junction bases outside the gene matches: 18. The CDR3 region has the DNA TGTGCCAGCAGTGACGGTTCGATCGTGCGGGAGGACCCCTCCAATGAGCAGTTCTTC. It codes for CASSDGSIVREDPSNEQFF.

The chain recombines TRBV10-3 with TRBJ1-2; 7 positions match TRBD1. V gave up 3 bases and J gave up 4 bases; unmatched junction bases: 5. Germline CDR1 is ENHRY and CDR2 is SYGVKD. The CDR3 consists of 14 residues. CDR3 protein: CAISDQGEGYGYTF. The CDR3, as DNA: TGTGCCATCAGTGATCAGGGGGAGGGCTATGGCTACACCTTC.

The V call is TRBV19, the J call TRBJ1-5, with a weak D call TRBD1 (5 bases). Trimming pared 3 bases from V and 0 bases from J, leaving 24 bases between. This CDR3 comprises 20 residues. Germline lookup yields CDR1 LNHDA and CDR2 SQIVND (reference sequence). CDR3 in amino acids: CASSILVAASRVYSNQPQHF. In DNA form, the CDR3 reads TGTGCCAGTAGTATCTTAGTTGCCGCGAGCAGGGTCTATAGCAATCAGCCCCAGCATTTT.

V gene TRBV5-1 combines with J gene TRBJ1-1; no clear D. Per the germline V gene, CDR1 is SGHRS and CDR2 is YFSETQ. Trimming removed 0 bases at V and 11 bases at J, with 14 bases between. The CDR3 is 13 residues long. CDR3 amino acids: CASSLAGSLGAFF. The CDR3 DNA follows: TGCGCCAGCAGCTTGGCCGGCTCACTCGGGGCTTTCTTT.

About this clone itself: Because it lacks the conserved phenylalanine or tryptophan at the end, this CDR3 is likely a read error. The chain recombines TRBV7-9 with TRBJ2-2; 7 bases line up with TRBD1. With 6 bases clipped from V and 4 bases from J, the junction kept 8 bases outside the gene matches. The CDR3 runs to 15 residues. CDR1 and CDR2 from the germline V gene are SEHNR and FQNEAQ (reference sequence). The CDR3 loop is CASSRVTGSTGELFL. CDR3 DNA sequence: TGTGCCAGCAGTCGGGTGACAGGGAGCACCGGGGAGCTGTTTCTT.

CDR3 region: CASSPGTGSTDTQYF. The CDR3 DNA follows: TGTGCCAGCAGCCCCGGGACAGGTAGCACAGATACGCAGTATTTT. The genes are TRBV2 and TRBJ2-3, with TRBD1 identical over 8 bases. The CDR3 is 15 amino acids. In germline, CDR1 is SNHLY, CDR2 FYNNEI. V trimming: 6 bases; J trimming: 0 bases; junction bases outside the gene matches: 5.

The genes are TRBV7-3 and TRBJ1-1; weak D call: TRBD1 (6 bases). The CDR3 runs to 13 residues. Per germline, CDR1 SGHTA and CDR2 FQGTGA. The V gene lost 5 bases and the J gene lost 1 base, with 8 bases spanning the gap. CDR3 sequence reads: CASSRQENTEAFF. CDR3 nucleotide sequence: TGTGCCAGCAGCCGACAGGAGAACACTGAAGCTTTCTTT.

The CDR3 loop reads CASSPGTGINQPQHF. CDR3 DNA: TGTGCCAGCTCACCAGGGACAGGGATCAATCAGCCCCAGCATTTT. The V and J genes are TRBV18 and TRBJ1-5, with TRBD1 matching over 9 bases. The V gene's germline CDR1 is KGHSH and CDR2 LQKENI. This CDR3 region has 15 residues. The V segment lost 2 bases and the J segment 3 bases; nucleotides outside the gene matches: 2.

The chain has TRBV7-9 and TRBJ2-7, with 9 nucleotides matching TRBD1. Germline V lookup: CDR1 SEHNR, CDR2 FQNEAQ (reference sequence). The CDR3 has 14 residues. With 4 bases clipped from V and 2 bases from J, the junction kept 3 bases outside the gene matches. Here the CDR3 DNA reads TGTGCCAGCAGCTGGGACAGGGCGACCTACGAGCAGTACTTC. Encoded protein: CASSWDRATYEQYF.

The chain links TRBV18 to TRBJ2-6; D is tentatively TRBD1 or TRBD2 (5 bases each). Germline CDR1 KGHSH, CDR2 LQKENI. V was shortened by 3 bases and J by 0 bases, with 21 bases between the two germline ends. This CDR3 has 20 amino acids. CDR3 residues: CASSPGSGRKQSSGANVLTF. In nucleotides, the CDR3 is TGTGCCAGCTCACCCGGGTCGGGGCGGAAACAAAGCTCTGGGGCCAACGTCCTGACTTTC.

The V and J genes are TRBV6-5 and TRBJ2-1, with D hard to call. Per germline, CDR1 MNHEY and CDR2 SVGAGI. This CDR3 is built from 14 residues. Trimming shortened V by 2 bases and J by 0 bases, and 5 bases separated the two germline ends. The CDR3 region has the DNA TGTGCCAGCAGTTACGGTAGCTCCTACAATGAGCAGTTCTTC. Amino acid sequence: CASSYGSSYNEQFF.

This clone was detected only a few times. This sequence joins TRBV11-3 and TRBJ1-6, with D tentatively TRBD1 (5 bases). V shed 2 bases and J shed 7 bases, with 6 bases lying between them. The CDR3 length is 13 residues. Germline V gene sequence: CDR1 SGHNT, CDR2 YENEEA. CDR3: CASSLNRNSPLHF. CDR3 in DNA: TGTGCCAGCAGCTTAAACAGGAATTCACCCCTCCACTTT.

The chain has TRBV5-1 and TRBJ1-2; D is undetermined. This CDR3 contains 16 residues. Trimming stripped 0 bases from V and 4 bases from J, with 16 bases between. Germline loops: CDR1 SGHRS, CDR2 YFSETQ. CDR3 in DNA: TGCGCCAGCAGCTTGGCGGGCCCCTCCTCCCCCTATGGCTACACCTTC. This gives the protein CASSLAGPSSPYGYTF.

This chain connects TRBV9 to TRBJ1-5; 8 bases are a match to TRBD1. The V gene end was trimmed by 3 bases and the J gene end by 7 bases; junction bases not matched to a gene: 6. CDR3 length: 14 amino acids. CDR1 is SGDLS, CDR2 YYNGEE, per germline. The CDR3 sequence is CASSGQGFDQPQHF. CDR3 nucleotide sequence: TGTGCCAGCAGCGGACAGGGGTTCGACCAGCCCCAGCATTTT.

This clone was observed a handful of times. This rearrangement joins TRBV4-1 to TRBJ2-7; D may be TRBD1 (6 bases). The CDR3 loop spans 15 amino acids. V lost 0 bases to trimming and J lost 7 bases, with 16 bases between them. Germline-derived CDR1 and CDR2 are MGHRA and YSYEKL. For the CDR3, the DNA is TGCGCCAGCAGCCAAGATGGCAGGGGAGCGTTAGAGCAGTACTTC. Amino acids: CASSQDGRGALEQYF.

V usage is TRBV6-1 and J usage is TRBJ1-1; D gene uncertain. The CDR3 is made up of 14 amino acids. Germline assignment: CDR1 MNHNS and CDR2 SASEGT. Between the trimmed V and J ends, which lost 4 bases and 5 bases, there was a span of 14 bases. The DNA for the CDR3 is TGTGCCAGCAGTGGCTGGACGAGAACAACTGAAGCTTTCTTT. The encoded protein is CASSGWTRTTEAFF.